Here is one TCR beta chain with its context. Its antigen is not identified. The record originates from a study of CD8 T cells in Susac syndrome. The study, taken as a whole, reports: Individuals included in the TCR sequencing and HLA analysis were acknowledged by the study to be relatively few in number.

TEMRA cells were FACS-enriched, while CD8+ and CD4+ T cells were negatively isolated. Looked up from germline, CDR1 is SGDLS and CDR2 is YYNGEE. There are 14 residues in the CDR3. With 0 bases removed from V and 2 bases from J, the gap between germline ends came to 8 bases. Random hexamers were used to reverse transcribe the RNA input (0.5 to 1 ug). Multiplex PCR with immunoSEQ amplified the TCR beta CDR3 across 54 Vbeta and 13 Jbeta. TCRdb ran MiXCR on the immunoSEQ multiplex PCR reads and lists one entry per CDR3 protein. This table has 80,000 or so distinct CDR3 sequences, around 94% appearing once.

The sequenced sample was CD8+ T cells from PBMCs. V gene TRBV9 combines with J gene TRBJ1-2; no clear D gene. The receptor was derived from a human donor in good health. CDR3 nucleotide sequence: TGTGCCAGCAGCGTAGTTCCCAGCAACTATGGCTACACCTTC. Its protein is CASSVVPSNYGYTF.